These 5 T cell receptor beta chains were all obtained from the same sample, sequenced in a study of a mutant IDH1 vaccine in newly diagnosed glioma. These receptors have no known antigen. The time point was: week 23, last vaccination. Vaccination comprised doses that each held 300 ug of mutant IDH1 20-mer peptide, plus topical imiquimod. Profiled with immunoSEQ multiplex PCR; TCRdb holds only in-frame clones, not every one. The table includes approximately 43,000 clones, about 78% detected once. The source material was PBMCs, sampled from a glioma patient whose treatment included an IDH1 peptide vaccine. Receptors were obtained from a woman aged 40 to 50 with glioma. Some clones in this sample may be carry-over from other donors' samples.

The rearrangement joins TRBV6-4 to TRBJ2-3; TRBD2 agrees at 9 bases. The ends lost 5 bases at V and 5 bases at J; junction bases unmatched: 11. CDR1 MRHNA and CDR2 SNTAGT come from the germline V gene. The CDR3 covers 16 residues. The CDR3, as DNA: TGTGCCAGCAGTAAAGCGGGGGGAGCCGGTGGAGATACGCAGTATTTT. It translates to CASSKAGGAGGDTQYF.

The chain links TRBV6-6 to TRBJ2-7; D is possibly TRBD2 (5 bases). Trimming removed 2 bases from V and 3 bases from J, with 8 bases in between. CDR1 and CDR2 (germline): MNHNY, SVGAGI (reference sequence). This CDR3 comprises 13 residues. Written as DNA, the CDR3 is TGTGCCAGCAGTTACCGGAGGAACTACGAGCAGTACTTC. Translation gives CASSYRRNYEQYF.

V is TRBV28 and J is TRBJ2-5; no clear D gene. Trimming removed 8 bases at V and 3 bases at J, with 13 bases between. The CDR3 spans 13 residues. The germline V gene encodes CDR1 MDHEN and CDR2 SYDVKM. The CDR3 DNA reads TGTGCCAGCGGTCAGGTGACCAAAGAGACCCAGTACTTC. Protein: CASGQVTKETQYF.

This chain links TRBV19 with TRBJ2-1, with 12 positions matching TRBD2. Trimming at V came to 10 bases and at J to 9 bases, leaving 22 bases not matched to a gene. The CDR3 is 18 amino acids. Germline CDR1 and CDR2: LNHDA and SQIVND (reference sequence). CDR3 in amino acids: CATGKGPSGRATSTEQFF. CDR3 nucleotides: TGTGCCACCGGCAAGGGTCCTAGCGGGAGGGCCACAAGTACTGAGCAGTTCTTC.

The chain employs TRBV7-2 and TRBJ2-5; 7 nucleotides agree with TRBD2. The J segment lost 3 bases and the V segment lost 4 bases, leaving 8 bases of the junction unmatched. Germline lookup yields CDR1 SGHTA and CDR2 FQGNSA. This CDR3 is 15 amino acids long. The CDR3 protein is CASSSTWGREETQYF. In nucleotides, the CDR3 is TGTGCCAGCAGCTCCACCTGGGGGAGGGAAGAGACCCAGTACTTC.